This entry concerns a single TCR beta chain. Enrolment of Seattle patients took place during active infection, and they were followed longitudinally. This entry is derived from a study of blood T cell repertoires in COVID-19. CDR1 is MGHRA, CDR2 YSYEKL, per germline. This CDR3 region has 17 residues. The J segment lost 4 bases and the V segment lost 1 base, leaving 12 bases of the junction unmatched. Methods used by the authors: Estimates of nucleated cell counts were drawn from the amplification of reference gene primers. Repertoires were generated with immunoSEQ multiplex PCR, while TCRdb's copy carries only in-frame clones and drops some. That table gives V, J and clone size, and the DNA gave D and trimming. The profile covers some 300,000 clones, with around 90% appearing a single time and around 5.8% taken by the ten largest.

Sequencing was done on a sample of peripheral blood. This clonotype originated in a woman between 45 and 60 years old with COVID-19, enrolled during active disease. The V and J genes are TRBV4-1 and TRBJ2-5; the match to TRBD1 covers 7 bases. CDR3 loop: CASSQAIIRGLGETQYF. CDR3 sequence (DNA): TGCGCCAGCAGCCAAGCCATTATTAGGGGGCTCGGAGAGACCCAGTACTTC.